The 19 T cell receptor beta chains reported below all come from one sample, sequenced in a study of control samples from healthy donors and cancer patients. Sequencing was performed with immunoSEQ multiplex PCR; in TCRdb, only in-frame clones are kept and a portion is missing. The sample lists under 85,000 clones, 85% to 95% seen once, with 6.2% in the top ten. What was sequenced was blood. These receptors were obtained from a middle-aged woman in good health.

The chain recombines TRBV6-5 with TRBJ1-3; no clear D gene. The V gene lost 2 bases and the J gene lost 0 bases, with 8 bases spanning the gap. Germline CDR1 reads MNHEY; CDR2 reads SVGAGI. The CDR3 contains 15 residues. Here the CDR3 reads CASSYAATSGNTIYF. In DNA form, the CDR3 reads TGTGCCAGCAGTTACGCCGCCACCTCTGGAAACACCATATATTTT.

The chain joins TRBV5-5 to TRBJ1-5; D is uncertain. Trimming cost V 1 base and J 1 base, with 12 bases left between them. The CDR3 consists of 16 residues. CDR1 SGHKS and CDR2 YYEKEE come from the germline V gene (reference sequence). This chain's CDR3 is CASSLLLGSSNQPQHF. CDR3 in DNA: TGTGCCAGCAGCTTGTTACTGGGTTCGAGCAATCAGCCCCAGCATTTT.

The chain employs TRBV11-2 and TRBJ1-3; D gene uncertain. V lost 1 base, J lost 0 bases, and 10 bases lay in between. This CDR3 spans 16 amino acids. CDR1 is SGHAT, CDR2 FQNNGV, per germline. The CDR3: CASSLAGSHSGNTIYF. In nucleotides, the CDR3 is TGTGCCAGCAGCTTAGCCGGGAGCCACTCTGGAAACACCATATATTTT.

The CDR3 sequence: CASSSGLAGETDTQYF. The CDR3 DNA follows: TGTGCCAGCAGTTCGGGACTAGCGGGGGAGACAGATACGCAGTATTTT. The chain employs TRBV11-3 and TRBJ2-3, with TRBD2 identical over 14 bases. V lost 6 bases, J lost 3 bases, and 5 bases stayed unmatched. The CDR3 covers 16 residues. CDR1 SGHNT and CDR2 YENEEA come from the germline V gene.

V gene TRBV2 combines with J gene TRBJ2-2, with D maybe TRBD2 (7 bases). Trimming pared 2 bases from V and 4 bases from J, leaving 14 bases between. CDR1 is SNHLY and CDR2 is FYNNEI in the germline V gene. This CDR3 region has 16 residues. CDR3 residues: CASSENRGAITGELFF. In DNA, the CDR3 is TGTGCCAGCAGTGAAAATCGGGGGGCGATCACCGGGGAGCTGTTTTTT.

The CDR3 bases are TGTGCCAGCAGCTTACGCCCGGGCTCTGGGGCCAACGTCCTGACTTTC. It yields the protein CASSLRPGSGANVLTF. This chain joins TRBV7-2 and TRBJ2-6; D is ambiguous. The V end was cut by 2 bases, the J end by 0 bases, with 8 bases between. The germline CDR1 and CDR2 sequences are SGHTA and FQGNSA. The CDR3 is made up of 16 amino acids.

The rearrangement joins TRBV28 to TRBJ1-2; D unclear. Germline V gives CDR1 MDHEN, CDR2 SYDVKM. V lost 6 bases and J 0 bases, leaving 2 bases between the germline ends. The CDR3 is made up of 11 amino acids. CDR3 region: CASSTNYGYTF. Written as DNA, the CDR3 is TGTGCCAGCAGCACTAACTATGGCTACACCTTC.

The chain recombines TRBV5-1 with TRBJ1-6; the match to TRBD1 covers 8 bases. The trim removed 2 bases at V and 10 bases at J, leaving 5 bases unmatched. The germline CDR1 and CDR2 sequences are SGHRS and YFSETQ. The CDR3 is 14 amino acids. CDR3 amino acids: CASSLPGQASPLHF. In DNA form, the CDR3 reads TGCGCCAGCAGCTTACCGGGACAGGCATCACCCCTCCACTTT.

This clone appeared once. V gene TRBV7-9 combines with J gene TRBJ2-7; no reliable D call. V lost 5 bases and J 6 bases, leaving 14 bases between the germline ends. CDR1 is SEHNR and CDR2 is FQNEAQ in the germline V gene (reference sequence). CDR3 length equals 13 residues. The CDR3 DNA is TGTGCCAGCAGCAAAGTAGACCCGGGCGAGCAGTACTTC. This gives the protein CASSKVDPGEQYF.

The chain employs TRBV7-9 and TRBJ2-1; 8 bases are shared with TRBD1. Trimming removed 5 bases from V and 12 bases from J; junction bases left unmatched: 12. This CDR3 is built from 14 residues. Germline CDR1 reads SEHNR; CDR2 reads FQNEAQ (reference sequence). CDR3 protein: CASSPWTGLNRQFF. In nucleotides, the CDR3 is TGTGCCAGCAGCCCGTGGACAGGGCTTAATCGGCAGTTCTTC.

The chain is built from TRBV12-5 and TRBJ1-1; tentatively, D is TRBD1 (6 bases). Trimming took off 0 bases at V and 1 base at J, with 12 bases between the two ends. This CDR3 is 16 amino acids long. Germline CDR1 is LGHNT and CDR2 is FRNRAP. The CDR3 DNA reads as TGTGCTAGTGGTTTGGTACTCAGGACAGCGAACACTGAAGCTTTCTTT. Protein product: CASGLVLRTANTEAFF.

The rearrangement joins TRBV1 to TRBJ2-1. TRBV1 is marked as a pseudogene. The CDR3 length is 13 residues. The CDR3 DNA reads as TGCACCAGCGACGGGGACCACCCAGGGGAGCAGTTCTTC. It yields the protein CTSDGDHPGEQFF.

This chain connects TRBV5-1 to TRBJ2-7, with 7 bases matching TRBD1. The germline CDR1 and CDR2 sequences are SGHRS and YFSETQ. CDR3 length: 15 residues. Trimming took 1 base from V and 4 from J; bases not matched to a gene: 8. The chain's CDR3 is CASSLSTGQAYEQYF. CDR3 nucleotide sequence: TGCGCCAGCAGCTTGTCGACAGGGCAGGCGTACGAGCAGTACTTC. The variable domain in full, with the rest retrieved from reference TRBV5-1 and TRBJ2-7, is KAGVTQTPRYLIKTRGQQVTLSCSPISGHRSVSWYQQTPGQGLQFLFEYFSETQRNKGNFPGRFSGRQFSNSRSEMNVSTLELGDSALYLCASSLSTGQAYEQYFGPGTRLTVT.

This clone was picked up one time. The rearrangement links TRBV7-9 to TRBJ2-1; a weak D match, TRBD2 (5 bases). CDR1 is SEHNR, CDR2 FQNEAQ, per germline (reference sequence). The CDR3 extends over 15 amino acids. V gave up 2 bases and J gave up 0 bases, with 8 bases separating them. CDR3 protein: CASSLLGSSYNEQFF. CDR3 sequence (DNA): TGTGCCAGCAGCTTACTTGGGAGCTCCTACAATGAGCAGTTCTTC.

The chain combines TRBV21-1 with TRBJ1-5. TRBV21-1 is a listed pseudogene. CDR3 length: 16 residues. DNA for the CDR3: TGTGCCAGCAGCAAAGACGCACGGAATAGCAATCAGCCCCAGCATTTT. It yields the protein CASSKDARNSNQPQHF.

The genes are TRBV12-3 or TRBV12-4 and TRBJ2-7; D gene uncertain. There are 13 residues in the CDR3. Deletions cut 3 bases from V and 4 bases from J, with 10 bases between. CDR3 coding DNA: TGTGCCAGCAGTTTGAAGCGCGGTTACGAGCAGTACTTC. This codes for CASSLKRGYEQYF.

The rearrangement uses TRBV11-3 and TRBJ1-1, with unresolved D. The CDR3 is made up of 15 amino acids. The V end lost 5 bases, the J end lost 4 bases, and 17 bases lay between the germline ends. Germline-derived CDR1 and CDR2 are SGHNT and YENEEA. The DNA for the CDR3 is TGTGCCAGCAGCCAAGAAGGGAGGAGTGGCACTGAAGCTTTCTTT. This codes for CASSQEGRSGTEAFF.

The chain has TRBV11-2 and TRBJ2-1; 13 bases map to TRBD2. Germline V lookup: CDR1 SGHAT, CDR2 FQNNGV. There are 16 residues in the CDR3. V lost 5 bases and J lost 7; bases outside the gene matches: 8. CDR3 in DNA: TGTGCCAGCAGCCCCGGACTAGCGGGAGTTTCGAATGAGCAGTTCTTC. Its translation: CASSPGLAGVSNEQFF.

The rearrangement uses TRBV7-2 and TRBJ2-7, with TRBD2 matching over 9 bases. The germline CDR1 and CDR2 sequences are SGHTA and FQGNSA. The V and J ends lost 1 base and 2 bases, in that order; junction bases with no gene match: 3. The CDR3 spans 15 residues. Here the CDR3 reads CASSLGGGGAYEQYF. The CDR3 nucleotides read TGTGCCAGCAGCTTAGGTGGCGGGGGGGCCTACGAGCAGTACTTC.